A single sample gave rise to the 17 T cell receptor beta chains below, sequenced in a study of cytomegalovirus exposure and HLA in healthy donors. The primer mix had 60 Vbeta and 13 Jbeta primers. Some clones are missing from TCRdb's copy, which holds only in-frame ones; the method was immunoSEQ multiplex PCR. The table has 150,000 or so clones, 70% seen once. The sequenced sample consisted of PBMCs. These receptor sequences come from a woman in her fifties or sixties in good health and CMV-seropositive.

This clone came up a few times. The chain carries TRBV29-1 and TRBJ2-7, with TRBD1 identical over 8 bases. This CDR3 contains 12 residues. Germline V CDR1 and CDR2: SQVTM, ANQGSEA. The J segment lost 7 bases and the V segment lost 5 bases, leaving 7 bases of the junction unmatched. CDR3 sequence reads: CSVLTGAGEQYF. The CDR3 DNA sequence: TGCAGCGTTTTGACAGGGGCAGGGGAGCAGTACTTC.

This clone occurred a few times. The genes are TRBV5-1 and TRBJ2-2; D is possibly TRBD2 (5 bases). The germline V and J ends were trimmed by 0 bases and 7 bases, with 16 bases remaining between them. Germline loops: CDR1 SGHRS, CDR2 YFSETQ. CDR3 size: 16 residues. The CDR3 region is CASSLEVSTTIGELFF. Here the CDR3 DNA reads TGCGCCAGCAGCTTGGAAGTTTCGACTACGATCGGGGAGCTGTTTTTT.

The rearrangement uses TRBV2 and TRBJ2-3, with a weak D call TRBD1 (6 bases). Germline V CDR1 and CDR2: SNHLY, FYNNEI. CDR3 length equals 12 residues. Trimming stripped 6 bases from V and 8 bases from J, with 12 bases between. CDR3 DNA: TGTGCCAGCAGAGAGGGACAAGGTACGCAGTATTTT. Its translation: CASREGQGTQYF.

This clone was found a few times. This chain joins TRBV2 and TRBJ2-1; TRBD2 is a possible D gene (5 bases). The CDR3 runs 11 residues. The germline V and J ends were trimmed by 3 bases and 8 bases, with 5 bases remaining between them. Germline lookup yields CDR1 SNHLY and CDR2 FYNNEI. The CDR3 nucleotides are TGTGCCAGCAGTGAGGGAGATGAGCAGTTCTTC. It codes for CASSEGDEQFF.

This rearrangement joins TRBV19 to TRBJ1-5; TRBD1 might be the D (6 bases). The germline V gene encodes CDR1 LNHDA and CDR2 SQIVND (reference sequence). The CDR3 is made up of 14 amino acids. Trimming shortened V by 4 bases and J by 7 bases, and 14 bases separated the two germline ends. The CDR3 DNA sequence: TGTGCCAGTAGTACGGACAGTTGGGTCCAGCCCCAGCATTTT. Protein: CASSTDSWVQPQHF.

The chain combines TRBV5-4 with TRBJ1-2, with TRBD1 matching 8 bases. The germline gives CDR1 SGHNT, CDR2 YYREEE (reference sequence). CDR3 length: 13 amino acids. V lost 3 bases, J lost 8 bases, and 6 bases stayed unmatched. CDR3 protein: CASSSRTGRGYTF. DNA of the CDR3: TGTGCCAGCAGCTCCCGGACAGGGAGAGGCTACACCTTC.

There are a few counts of this clone. J is TRBJ1-1 and V is TRBV16; D unresolved. The CDR3 consists of 14 residues. With 1 base removed from V and 1 base from J, the gap between germline ends came to 7 bases. Germline assignment: CDR1 KGHSY and CDR2 FQNENV. The CDR3 nucleotides read TGTGCCAGCAGCCAATTCCGGGGGAACACTGAAGCTTTCTTT. Its protein is CASSQFRGNTEAFF.

The V gene is TRBV2, the J gene TRBJ1-3; no clear D gene. CDR1 and CDR2 from the germline V gene are SNHLY and FYNNEI. The CDR3 extends over 13 amino acids. V was pared by 4 bases and J by 0 bases, with 4 bases between. CDR3 sequence reads: CASSGDSGNTIYF. As DNA, the CDR3 is TGTGCCAGCAGTGGAGACTCTGGAAACACCATATATTTT.

This clone appeared once. J is TRBJ1-4 and V is TRBV30; D is possibly TRBD1 (5 bases). V shed 5 bases and J shed 7 bases, with 14 bases lying between them. The CDR3 sequence is 13 residues long. Germline values: CDR1 GTSNPN, CDR2 SVGIG (reference sequence). CDR3 DNA sequence: TGTGCCTGGGCGGGGCAGGGCCCTGAAAAACTGTTTTTT. It specifies CAWAGQGPEKLFF.

Concerning this clone itself: The junction departs from germline at one end; a sequencing error may be responsible. The chain employs TRBV7-7 and TRBJ2-7; 7 bases fit TRBD2. CDR3 length equals 15 residues. Germline CDR1 reads SSHAT; CDR2 reads FNYEAQ (reference sequence). CDR3 amino acids: CASSSQAGPSYEQYF. The CDR3, as DNA: TGTGCTAGCAGTTCGCAAGCGGGACCTTCCTACGAGCAGTACTTC.

This clone was observed a handful of times. The rearrangement uses TRBV4-1 and TRBJ2-5; 9 positions match TRBD2. With 5 bases clipped from V and 5 bases from J, the junction kept 9 bases outside the gene matches. The CDR3 contains 15 residues. Germline V gene data show CDR1 as MGHRA and CDR2 as YSYEKL. CDR3 bases: TGCGCCAGCAGCTCAAATTGGCGGGGGGGGGAGACCCAGTACTTC. Its translation is CASSSNWRGGETQYF.

The chain employs TRBV18 and TRBJ2-5; maybe TRBD2 (6 bases). CDR1 and CDR2 from the germline V gene are KGHSH and LQKENI. The ends were cut back, 0 bases at V and 5 bases at J, with 16 bases in the middle. The CDR3 totals 16 residues. The CDR3 DNA sequence: TGTGCCAGCTCACCACCTGGAGGTGGAGGGAAGGAGACCCAGTACTTC. As protein: CASSPPGGGGKETQYF.

CDR3 sequence (DNA): TGTGCCATCAGTGTCCAACAGAACACTGAAGCTTTCTTT. As protein: CAISVQQNTEAFF. This rearrangement joins TRBV10-3 to TRBJ1-1, with D hard to call. This CDR3 is 13 amino acids long. V dropped 4 bases and J dropped 1 base, with 7 bases sitting between them. Looked up from germline, CDR1 is ENHRY and CDR2 is SYGVKD.

The rearrangement joins TRBV6-5 to TRBJ1-2; a weak D match, TRBD1 (6 bases). The germline CDR1 and CDR2 sequences are MNHEY and SVGAGI. Trimming removed 8 bases from V and 3 bases from J, with 16 bases in between. The CDR3 has 14 amino acids. Here the CDR3 DNA reads TGTGCCAGCCGACAGGCCCTGGGCGACTATGGCTACACCTTC. This translates into CASRQALGDYGYTF.

The rearrangement uses TRBV6-1 and TRBJ2-5; 9 bases match TRBD2. The CDR3 is 15 residues long. Germline lookup yields CDR1 MNHNS and CDR2 SASEGT. J gave up 5 bases and V 8 bases, and 12 bases lay outside the gene matches. DNA of the CDR3: TGTGCCAGCCGATCTAGCGGGGTTGCTAGGGAGACCCAGTACTTC. Protein sequence: CASRSSGVARETQYF.

V usage is TRBV11-2 and J usage is TRBJ2-1; D ambiguous. Germline lookup yields CDR1 SGHAT and CDR2 FQNNGV. This CDR3 comprises 14 residues. V lost 5 bases and J 6 bases, leaving 14 bases between the germline ends. The CDR3 loop reads CASSPPKAANEQFF. As DNA, the CDR3 is TGTGCCAGCAGCCCCCCAAAGGCGGCCAATGAGCAGTTCTTC.

V is TRBV6-1 and J is TRBJ1-1, with D hard to call. With 6 bases removed from V and 1 base from J, the gap between germline ends came to 12 bases. Germline-derived CDR1 and CDR2 are MNHNS and SASEGT. This CDR3 has 14 amino acids. In DNA form, the CDR3 reads TGTGCCAGCAGAACAGACACTGCGAACACTGAAGCTTTCTTT. Its translation is CASRTDTANTEAFF.